This T cell receptor (beta chain) was observed in a study of blood T cell repertoires in COVID-19. Across the whole study: The origin of the acute and convalescent COVID-19 samples was the United States, Italy and Spain. Nucleic acid was either cDNA or gDNA, and it came from T cells, B-cell-depleted T cells, or PBMCs.

The CDR3 covers 16 residues. V was pared by 2 bases and J by 2 bases, with 4 bases of the junction left unmatched. Germline CDR1 SGHRS, CDR2 YFSETQ. Assay: immunoSEQ multiplex PCR; the TCRdb copy retains only in-frame clones and omits some. The profile covers about 210,000 clones, with 84% appearing a single time and roughly a tenth taken by the ten largest. The chain recombines TRBV5-1 with TRBJ1-4; 9 bases line up with TRBD1. The specimen was peripheral blood. This sequence was found in a woman aged 80 or over with COVID-19, enrolled during active disease. CDR3 DNA sequence: TGCGCCAGCAGCTTATCGACAGGGGGGACTAATGAAAAACTGTTTTTT. Translating it yields CASSLSTGGTNEKLFF.